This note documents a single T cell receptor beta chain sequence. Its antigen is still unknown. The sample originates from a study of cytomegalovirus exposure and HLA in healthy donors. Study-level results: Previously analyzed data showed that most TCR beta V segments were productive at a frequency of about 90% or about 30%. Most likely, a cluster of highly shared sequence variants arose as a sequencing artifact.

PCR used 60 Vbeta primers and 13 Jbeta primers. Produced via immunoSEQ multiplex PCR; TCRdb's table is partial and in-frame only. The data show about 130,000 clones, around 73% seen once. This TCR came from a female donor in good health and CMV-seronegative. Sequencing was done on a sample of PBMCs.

The CDR3 region is CASSSPGTNYEQYF. The CDR3, as DNA: TGTGCCAGCAGTTCTCCCGGGACTAACTACGAGCAGTACTTC. This chain uses TRBV27 with TRBJ2-7, with 7 nucleotides matching TRBD2. Trimming at V came to 4 bases and at J to 3 bases, leaving 6 bases not matched to a gene. CDR1 is MNHEY, CDR2 SMNVEV, per germline (reference sequence). The CDR3 runs to 14 residues.